One sample yielded the 4 T cell receptor beta chains listed below, sequenced in a study of blood T cells in healthy people across ages (dated by TCRdb to between 2014 and 2016). Library preparation employed 5' RACE. Reads for this sample came from an Illumina HiSeq 2500. A second PCR of roughly 7 to 11 cycles was performed with a sample-barcoded 5' primer and a J-beta primer mix. TCRdb took the public reads, trimmed them with fastp at Q25, ran MiXCR for clone calling and kept in-frame beta chains. Every distinct CDR3 protein forms one entry, paired with its most common genes and DNA. This sample comprises about 680,000 distinct CDR3 sequences, around 49% of them detected only once. Of the sample, about a third falls within the top ten clones. Material for sequencing was blood. The receptor source for this set is an older woman in good health.

The chain has TRBV20-1 and TRBJ2-5; the D gene is possibly TRBD1 (5 bases). This CDR3 is 13 amino acids long. The V end was cut by 6 bases, the J end by 5 bases, with 16 bases between. Germline values: CDR1 DFQATT, CDR2 SNEGSKA (reference sequence). The CDR3 DNA reads TGCAGTGCATTTGGACAAGGGCGGGAGACCCAGTACTTC. This sequence encodes CSAFGQGRETQYF.

This clonotype was seen repeatedly, ten times or more. CDR3 nucleotide sequence: TGCAGCGTCGCCGACGGAAGGACCGGGGGCACTGAAGCTTTCTTT. Translating it yields CSVADGRTGGTEAFF. J is TRBJ1-1 and V is TRBV29-1, with D tentatively TRBD1 (5 bases). The ends were cut back, 6 bases at V and 4 bases at J, with 21 bases in the middle. CDR1 is SQVTM and CDR2 is ANQGSEA in the germline V gene. The CDR3 has 15 residues.

Only one count was recorded for this clonotype. This sequence joins TRBV27 and TRBJ1-4, with D tentatively TRBD1 (5 bases). V was cut by 4 bases and J by 0 bases, with 15 bases left in between. The CDR3 covers 17 residues. The germline CDR1 and CDR2 sequences are MNHEY and SMNVEV (reference sequence). This CDR3 reads CASSSPGTEATNEKLFF. The CDR3 nucleotides read TGTGCCAGCAGTTCCCCCGGGACGGAAGCAACTAATGAAAAACTGTTTTTT.

This sequence joins TRBV7-2 and TRBJ2-2; D is perhaps TRBD1 or TRBD2 (5 bases each). The CDR3 has 15 residues. V lost 6 bases and J 3 bases, leaving 14 bases between the germline ends. Looked up from germline, CDR1 is SGHTA and CDR2 is FQGNSA. CDR3 sequence: CASRLRGRDTGELFF. The CDR3 bases are TGTGCCAGCAGACTTCGGGGACGGGACACCGGGGAGCTGTTTTTT.